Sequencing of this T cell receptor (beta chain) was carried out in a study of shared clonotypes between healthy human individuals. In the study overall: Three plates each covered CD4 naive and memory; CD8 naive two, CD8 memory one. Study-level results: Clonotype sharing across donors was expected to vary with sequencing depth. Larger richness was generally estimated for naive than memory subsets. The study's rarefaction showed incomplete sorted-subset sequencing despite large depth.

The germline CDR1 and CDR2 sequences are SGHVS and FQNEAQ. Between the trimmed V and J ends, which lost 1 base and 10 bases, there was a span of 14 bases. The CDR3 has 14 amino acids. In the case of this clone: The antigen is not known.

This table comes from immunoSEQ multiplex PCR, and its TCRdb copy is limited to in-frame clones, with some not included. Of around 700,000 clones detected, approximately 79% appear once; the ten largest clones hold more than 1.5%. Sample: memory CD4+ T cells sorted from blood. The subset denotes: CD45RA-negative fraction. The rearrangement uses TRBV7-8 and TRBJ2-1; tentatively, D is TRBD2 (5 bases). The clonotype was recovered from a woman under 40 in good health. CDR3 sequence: CASSLGIRGVEQFF. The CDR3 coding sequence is TGTGCCAGCAGCTTAGGCATCCGGGGAGTCGAGCAGTTCTTC.